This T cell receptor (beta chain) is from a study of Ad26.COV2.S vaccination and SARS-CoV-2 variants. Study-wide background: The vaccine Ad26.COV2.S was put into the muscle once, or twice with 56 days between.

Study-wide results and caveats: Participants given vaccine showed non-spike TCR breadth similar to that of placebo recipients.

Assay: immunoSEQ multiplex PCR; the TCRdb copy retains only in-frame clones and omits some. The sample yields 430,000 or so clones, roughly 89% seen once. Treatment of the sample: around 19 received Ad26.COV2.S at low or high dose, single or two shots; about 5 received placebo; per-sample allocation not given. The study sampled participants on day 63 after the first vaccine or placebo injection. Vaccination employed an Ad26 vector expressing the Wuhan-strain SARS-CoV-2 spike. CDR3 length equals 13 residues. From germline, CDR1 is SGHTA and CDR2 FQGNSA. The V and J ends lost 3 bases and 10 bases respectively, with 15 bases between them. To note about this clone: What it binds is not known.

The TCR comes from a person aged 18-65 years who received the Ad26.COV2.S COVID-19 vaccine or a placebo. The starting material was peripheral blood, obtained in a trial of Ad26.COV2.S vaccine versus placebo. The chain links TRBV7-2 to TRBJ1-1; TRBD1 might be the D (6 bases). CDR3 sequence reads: CASSFRTDTGAFF. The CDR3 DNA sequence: TGTGCCAGCAGCTTCCGGACAGACACGGGAGCTTTCTTT.